This T cell receptor (beta chain) was identified in a study of PD-L1 blockade in urothelial cancer. Losses at the gene ends were 2 bases for V and 0 bases for J; bases not matched to a gene: 2. The CDR3 extends over 15 amino acids. Germline assignment: CDR1 SGDLS and CDR2 YYNGEE. Stated time point: peripheral blood 6 weeks after treatment start. Using immunoSEQ multiplex PCR, the repertoire was profiled, and TCRdb retains in-frame clones only, with some absent. The table shows about 44,000 clones, with around 90% occurring only once. Comment on this clone: Antigen: not known.

Study-level results: Better survival was predicted when blood TCR clonality before treatment fell below the median.

This TCR came from an older man with urothelial cancer. The sequencing used PBMCs, collected around atezolizumab (anti-PD-L1) treatment. The V gene is TRBV9, the J gene TRBJ2-1, with 7 bases lining up with TRBD1. In DNA form, the CDR3 reads TGTGCCAGCAGCGTCGGGACAGCCTCCTACAATGAGCAGTTCTTC. Translation: CASSVGTASYNEQFF.